These T cell receptor beta chains were read from a single sample in a study of OX40 agonist ivuxolimab in advanced cancers. Using immunoSEQ multiplex PCR, the repertoire was profiled, and TCRdb retains in-frame clones only, with some absent. The data show roughly 36,000 clones, around 74% seen once. Sample: CD4+ or CD8+ T cells sorted from blood, taken in a trial of the OX40 agonist ivuxolimab. These TCRs come from an adult with an advanced solid tumor such as melanoma, head and neck, liver or kidney cancer. Each CDR3 is given without its conserved first and last residue.

j_call: TRBJ1-2; v_call: TRBV7-8; cdr3_aa: ASSRRDSYYKGYT
j_call: TRBJ1-2; v_call: TRBV7-8; cdr3_aa: ASSEPGQGLSNYGYT
j_call: TRBJ2-5; v_call: TRBV27; cdr3_aa: ASSLYRGAGETQY
j_call: TRBJ2-1; v_call: TRBV5-6; cdr3_aa: ASRRDRIYNEQF
j_call: TRBJ1-1; v_call: TRBV6-5; cdr3_aa: ASSYSKGKNTEAF
j_call: TRBJ1-1; v_call: TRBV12-5; cdr3_aa: ASGLSTGGTEAF
j_call: TRBJ1-4; v_call: TRBV30; cdr3_aa: AWETGEVGKLF
j_call: TRBJ2-4; v_call: TRBV19; cdr3_aa: ASSAHRGRSGGAKNIQY
j_call: TRBJ1-1; v_call: TRBV29-1; cdr3_aa: SVHPRTANTEAF
j_call: TRBJ2-3; v_call: TRBV4-1; cdr3_aa: ASSAGASGLTDTQY
j_call: TRBJ1-1; v_call: TRBV10-1; cdr3_aa: ASMKGWNTEAF
j_call: TRBJ2-7; v_call: TRBV19; cdr3_aa: ASSNSWASGSYEQY
j_call: TRBJ2-5; v_call: TRBV7-9; cdr3_aa: ASSLVGVETQY
j_call: TRBJ1-2; v_call: TRBV6-5; cdr3_aa: ASSYRDRAGYT
j_call: TRBJ1-6; v_call: TRBV30; cdr3_aa: AWSVRGSNSPLH
j_call: TRBJ2-1; v_call: TRBV2; cdr3_aa: ASSVLADNEQF
j_call: TRBJ2-5; v_call: TRBV9; cdr3_aa: ASSGTSGGYQETQY
j_call: TRBJ1-4; v_call: TRBV15; cdr3_aa: ATGSTNEKLF
j_call: TRBJ2-7; v_call: TRBV4-1; cdr3_aa: ASSLRLGTPRYEQY
j_call: TRBJ1-3; v_call: TRBV18; cdr3_aa: ASSPEGTGTSGNTIY
j_call: TRBJ2-2; v_call: TRBV19; cdr3_aa: ASSIGTGGYGELF
j_call: TRBJ2-3; v_call: TRBV6-1; cdr3_aa: ASTGSGAGTDTQY
j_call: TRBJ1-3; v_call: TRBV10-3; cdr3_aa: AISPGQLYSGNTIY
j_call: TRBJ2-4; v_call: TRBV5-6; cdr3_aa: ASSLERQLNIQY
j_call: TRBJ1-5; v_call: TRBV18; cdr3_aa: ASSPQAGESSNQPQH
j_call: TRBJ1-2; v_call: TRBV9; cdr3_aa: ASSGRGGYT
j_call: TRBJ1-4; v_call: TRBV18; cdr3_aa: ASSRSPRQGEKLF
j_call: TRBJ1-3; v_call: TRBV9; cdr3_aa: ASSVEEYSGNTIY
j_call: TRBJ1-2; v_call: TRBV6-5; cdr3_aa: ASRGGQNYGYT
j_call: TRBJ2-5; v_call: TRBV19; cdr3_aa: ASSIGGETQY
j_call: TRBJ2-2; v_call: TRBV27; cdr3_aa: ASSLRGFGELF
j_call: TRBJ2-7; v_call: TRBV2; cdr3_aa: ASSQGQVREQY
j_call: TRBJ1-1; v_call: TRBV5-1; cdr3_aa: ASSLAGTINTEAF
j_call: TRBJ2-7; v_call: TRBV25-1; cdr3_aa: ASSESPGEQY
j_call: TRBJ1-2; v_call: TRBV5-4; cdr3_aa: ASSSQWGNGYT
j_call: TRBJ1-2; v_call: TRBV10-1; cdr3_aa: ASSGQPNYGYT
j_call: TRBJ2-5; v_call: TRBV11-2; cdr3_aa: AVKYPHAGTGDSETQY
j_call: TRBJ1-1; v_call: TRBV5-6; cdr3_aa: ASSRRTNTEAF
j_call: TRBJ1-5; v_call: TRBV9; cdr3_aa: ASSVEGASNQPQH
j_call: TRBJ2-2; v_call: TRBV7-2; cdr3_aa: ASSLTSGGGTGELF
j_call: TRBJ1-5; v_call: TRBV21-1; cdr3_aa: ASSKITQGRNQPQH
j_call: TRBJ2-7; v_call: TRBV7-9; cdr3_aa: ASSAGQGGSYEQY
j_call: TRBJ2-3; v_call: TRBV13; cdr3_aa: ASSYTGRITDTQY
j_call: TRBJ2-7; v_call: TRBV14; cdr3_aa: ASSPRQGLNEQY
j_call: TRBJ2-1; v_call: TRBV27; cdr3_aa: ASSLGGPSYNEQF
j_call: TRBJ1-1; v_call: TRBV5-1; cdr3_aa: ASTRTGGSSEAF
j_call: TRBJ2-7; v_call: TRBV5-1; cdr3_aa: ASSFTETSYEQY
j_call: TRBJ2-7; v_call: TRBV6-1; cdr3_aa: ASSNRGTYEQY
j_call: TRBJ1-5; v_call: TRBV7-2; cdr3_aa: ASSSKTGDQPQH
j_call: TRBJ2-1; v_call: TRBV2; cdr3_aa: ASWDNYNEQF
j_call: TRBJ1-3; v_call: TRBV4-1; cdr3_aa: ASSQDVGIGNTIY
j_call: TRBJ2-5; v_call: TRBV5-5; cdr3_aa: ASSPSAGTQY
j_call: TRBJ1-1; v_call: TRBV5-1; cdr3_aa: ASSLRGLGAEAF
j_call: TRBJ2-5; v_call: TRBV2; cdr3_aa: ASSGQQETQY
j_call: TRBJ2-3; v_call: TRBV29-1; cdr3_aa: SVGDRGTDTQY
j_call: TRBJ1-1; v_call: TRBV18; cdr3_aa: ASSRGQDHTEAF
j_call: TRBJ2-7; v_call: TRBV25-1; cdr3_aa: ASSAGTGGSYEQY
j_call: TRBJ1-5; v_call: TRBV6-1; cdr3_aa: ASRTGGNQPQH
j_call: TRBJ2-7; v_call: TRBV5-1; cdr3_aa: ASSQWGAGEQY